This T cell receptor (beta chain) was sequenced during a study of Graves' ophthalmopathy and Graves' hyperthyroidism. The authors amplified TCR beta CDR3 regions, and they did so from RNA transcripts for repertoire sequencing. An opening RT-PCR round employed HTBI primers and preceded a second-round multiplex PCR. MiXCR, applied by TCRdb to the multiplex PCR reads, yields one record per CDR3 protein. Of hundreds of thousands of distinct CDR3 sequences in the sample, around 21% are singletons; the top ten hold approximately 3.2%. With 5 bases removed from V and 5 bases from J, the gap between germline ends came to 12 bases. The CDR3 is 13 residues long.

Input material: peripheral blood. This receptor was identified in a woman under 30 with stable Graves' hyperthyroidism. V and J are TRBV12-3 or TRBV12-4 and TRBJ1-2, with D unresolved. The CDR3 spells CASSELGIYGYTF. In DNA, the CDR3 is TGTGCCAGCAGTGAATTAGGAATATATGGCTACACCTTC.